This note documents a single T cell receptor beta chain sequence. Its antigen is unknown. The CDR3 is 13 amino acids. Germline V lookup: CDR1 SEHNR, CDR2 FQNEAQ (reference sequence). The germline V and J ends were trimmed by 3 bases and 3 bases, with 8 bases remaining between them. A roughly 10 ml volume of fresh peripheral blood provided the PBMCs. TCR beta CDR3 amplification used RNA transcripts. After a first-round RT-PCR with HTBI primers, a second-round multiplex PCR was run. One entry per CDR3 protein, called by TCRdb with MiXCR from the multiplex PCR reads. This table holds 150,000 to 200,000 distinct CDR3 sequences, around 39% found once. This record comes from a study of Graves' ophthalmopathy and Graves' hyperthyroidism. Findings of the study overall: Most expanded clonotypes in thyroid above 0.001 frequency also showed up in blood. Its predictions of ophthalmopathy progression gave the model 55% to 71% sensitivity and 72% to 85% specificity.

Material: peripheral blood. This clonotype was obtained from a man aged 25-45 years with Graves' ophthalmopathy. The chain is built from TRBV7-9 and TRBJ1-2; D is ambiguous. Written as DNA, the CDR3 is TGTGCCAGCAGCTTTGGCAGCCACTATGGCTACACCTTC. It yields the protein CASSFGSHYGYTF.